This passage covers 29 T cell receptor beta chains from one sample sequenced in a study of OX40 agonist ivuxolimab in advanced cancers. This table comes from immunoSEQ multiplex PCR, and its TCRdb copy is limited to in-frame clones, with some not included. The table has roughly 58,000 clones, approximately 90% seen once. The material sequenced was CD4+ or CD8+ T cells sorted from blood, taken in a trial of the OX40 agonist ivuxolimab. These receptors were collected from an adult with an advanced solid tumor such as melanoma, head and neck, liver or kidney cancer.

This rearrangement joins TRBV18 to TRBJ1-5; D unclear. This CDR3 has 13 residues. CDR1 and CDR2 from the germline V gene are KGHSH and LQKENI. V was shortened by 3 bases and J by 4 bases, with 7 bases between the two germline ends. CDR3 loop: CASSPGYNQPQHF. The CDR3 DNA sequence: TGTGCCAGCTCACCGGGCTATAATCAGCCCCAGCATTTT.

V is TRBV10-3 and J is TRBJ2-5; the D gene is possibly TRBD2 (6 bases). The germline V gene has CDR1 ENHRY and CDR2 SYGVKD. The CDR3 covers 14 residues. Trimming cost V 8 bases and J 0 bases, with 13 bases left between them. CDR3 DNA sequence: TGTGCCATCGCGGGAATAGGGAACCAAGAGACCCAGTACTTC. Translating gives CAIAGIGNQETQYF.

V and J are TRBV7-8 and TRBJ1-5, with D unresolved. Per germline, CDR1 SGHVS and CDR2 FQNEAQ. The CDR3 length is 15 residues. Deletions cut 1 base from V and 0 bases from J, with 7 bases between. The CDR3 DNA is TGTGCCAGCAGCTTAGTACCAGATAGCAATCAGCCCCAGCATTTT. Translated: CASSLVPDSNQPQHF.

CDR3 region: CASSTVPNIMNTEAFF. The CDR3 nucleotides read TGTGCCAGCAGTACCGTCCCCAACATAATGAACACTGAAGCTTTCTTT. The rearrangement joins TRBV2 to TRBJ1-1; D is uncertain. Between the trimmed V and J ends, which lost 5 bases and 0 bases, there was a span of 16 bases. Germline lookup yields CDR1 SNHLY and CDR2 FYNNEI. There are 16 residues in the CDR3.

The chain has TRBV6-1 and TRBJ2-7, with D possibly matching TRBD2 (7 bases). Germline V gene data show CDR1 as MNHNS and CDR2 as SASEGT. Trimming removed 1 base at V and 2 bases at J, with 9 bases between. The CDR3 is made up of 14 amino acids. For the CDR3, the DNA is TGTGCCAGCAGTGAAGGGCGGGGGCCCTACGAGCAGTACTTC. It encodes CASSEGRGPYEQYF.

V usage is TRBV30 and J usage is TRBJ2-4; 10 nucleotides align to TRBD2. In germline, CDR1 is GTSNPN, CDR2 SVGIG (reference sequence). The CDR3 spans 13 residues. The trim removed 2 bases at V and 8 bases at J, leaving 3 bases unmatched. The CDR3 loop reads CAWSTSGGDIQYF. CDR3 coding DNA: TGTGCCTGGAGTACAAGCGGGGGGGACATTCAGTACTTC.

The chain joins TRBV27 to TRBJ2-3; TRBD1 or TRBD2 may be the D gene (5 bases each). Trimming left V 2 bases short and J 3 bases short, with 12 bases between. The germline V gene has CDR1 MNHEY and CDR2 SMNVEV (reference sequence). CDR3 length: 15 amino acids. This CDR3 reads CASSLGGARTDTQYF. DNA for the CDR3: TGTGCCAGCAGTTTAGGGGGAGCGAGGACAGATACGCAGTATTTT.

The rearrangement joins TRBV11-1 to TRBJ2-3; possibly TRBD2 for D (5 bases). Per germline, CDR1 SGHAT and CDR2 FQDESV (reference sequence). Trimming shortened V by 5 bases and J by 2 bases, and 11 bases separated the two germline ends. CDR3 length: 14 amino acids. The CDR3 region has the DNA TGTGCCAGCAGCCCTAGCCTTATCACAGATACGCAGTATTTT. Translating gives CASSPSLITDTQYF.

V and J are TRBV2 and TRBJ1-1; 7 bases match TRBD1. CDR1 and CDR2 (germline): SNHLY, FYNNEI. This CDR3 has 14 residues. V was pared by 8 bases and J by 4 bases, with 10 bases of the junction left unmatched. The CDR3 spells CASQTDRAGTEAFF. The CDR3 bases are TGTGCCAGCCAAACTGACAGGGCGGGCACTGAAGCTTTCTTT. The whole variable domain, remainder taken from reference TRBV2 and TRBJ1-1, is EPEVTQTPSHQVTQMGQEVILRCVPISNHLYFYWYRQILGQKVEFLVSFYNNEISEKSEIFDDQFSVERPDGSNFTLKIRSTKLEDSAMYFCASQTDRAGTEAFFGQGTRLTVV.

The chain combines TRBV18 with TRBJ2-5; D ambiguous. V lost 4 bases, J lost 3 bases, and 3 bases lay in between. Germline CDR1 and CDR2: KGHSH and LQKENI. This CDR3 is built from 11 residues. This chain's CDR3 is CASSLKETQYF. In DNA, the CDR3 is TGTGCCAGCTCACTAAAAGAGACCCAGTACTTC.

The chain uses TRBV4-2 and TRBJ2-5, with 7 bases that match TRBD2. CDR3 length equals 16 residues. Trimming removed 3 bases from V and 11 bases from J; junction bases left unmatched: 18. Germline CDR1 LGHNA, CDR2 YNFKEQ. The CDR3 protein is CASSQVGGRGSREQYF. DNA for the CDR3: TGTGCCAGCAGCCAGGTGGGAGGGAGGGGATCTAGGGAGCAGTACTTC.

The chain joins TRBV10-3 to TRBJ1-3; possibly TRBD1 for D (5 bases). The V and J ends lost 3 bases and 0 bases respectively, with 9 bases between them. This CDR3 spans 15 amino acids. Germline V gives CDR1 ENHRY, CDR2 SYGVKD. CDR3 DNA: TGTGCCATCAGTGATAGGGGCGCCTCTGGAAACACCATATATTTT. This gives the protein CAISDRGASGNTIYF.

This clone was detected only a few times. The chain links TRBV11-2 to TRBJ2-7; 10 nucleotides align to TRBD1. The germline gives CDR1 SGHAT, CDR2 FQNNGV. The CDR3 contains 15 residues. J was trimmed by 1 base and V by 2 bases; bases with no gene match: 2. DNA for the CDR3: TGTGCCAGCAGCTTATGGACAGGGGGATCCTACGAGCAGTACTTC. This encodes CASSLWTGGSYEQYF.

This clone was recorded only once. This sequence joins TRBV19 and TRBJ1-5, with D unresolved. CDR1 is LNHDA and CDR2 is SQIVND in the germline V gene (reference sequence). The length of the CDR3 is 15 residues. Trimming left V 1 base short and J 0 bases short, with 7 bases between. The DNA of the CDR3 is TGTGCCAGTAGTATAGGCAGCTATAGCAATCAGCCCCAGCATTTT. It yields the protein CASSIGSYSNQPQHF.

The chain uses TRBV10-1 and TRBJ2-2, with 9 bases identical to TRBD1. V shed 8 bases and J 6 bases; nucleotides not matched to a gene: 7. The CDR3 covers 14 residues. CDR1 and CDR2 (germline): WNHNN, SYGVQD (reference sequence). CDR3 DNA: TGCGCCAGCCGACCGGGACAGGGCTCCGGGGAGCTGTTTTTT. Translating it yields CASRPGQGSGELFF.

The rearrangement joins TRBV19 to TRBJ2-7; D remains ambiguous. The CDR3 is made up of 13 amino acids. Trimming stripped 7 bases from V and 0 bases from J, with 10 bases between. CDR1 and CDR2 from the germline V gene are LNHDA and SQIVND (reference sequence). The CDR3 spells CASTDTYSYEQYF. DNA of the CDR3: TGTGCCAGTACCGACACATACTCCTACGAGCAGTACTTC.

The rearrangement uses TRBV5-8 and TRBJ2-3, with 7 bases aligning to TRBD1. The CDR3 is made up of 16 amino acids. Germline values: CDR1 SGHTS, CDR2 YDEGEE. Trimming cost V 0 bases and J 0 bases; bases outside gene matches: 4. The CDR3 DNA sequence: TGTGCCAGCAGCTTGGTGACAGGGCCTAGCACAGATACGCAGTATTTT. Amino acids: CASSLVTGPSTDTQYF.

V is TRBV29-1 and J is TRBJ1-2; 7 positions match TRBD1. The germline gives CDR1 SQVTM, CDR2 ANQGSEA. There are 14 residues in the CDR3. J lost 8 bases, V lost 6 bases, and 15 bases had no gene match. The CDR3: CSVETVDRVQGYTF. CDR3 nucleotide sequence: TGCAGCGTAGAAACCGTAGACAGGGTTCAAGGCTACACCTTC.

V gene TRBV28 combines with J gene TRBJ2-4, with D unclear. CDR3 size: 12 residues. V was cut by 4 bases and J by 6 bases, with 7 bases left in between. Germline lookup yields CDR1 MDHEN and CDR2 SYDVKM. CDR3 bases: TGTGCCAGCAGTTCAGGAATAAACATTCAGTACTTC. This translates into CASSSGINIQYF. Drawing the rest from reference TRBV28 and TRBJ2-4, the complete variable domain is DVKVTQSSRYLVKRTGEKVFLECVQDMDHENMFWYRQDPGLGLRLIYFSYDVKMKEKGDIPEGYSVSREKKERFSLILESASTNQTSMYLCASSSGINIQYFGAGTRLSVL.

The V call is TRBV19, the J call TRBJ2-3; D is unresolved. This CDR3 has 12 residues. Trimming pared 6 bases from V and 0 bases from J, leaving 4 bases between. Germline V gene sequence: CDR1 LNHDA, CDR2 SQIVND (reference sequence). The CDR3 region is CASSVSTDTQYF. The CDR3 region has the DNA TGTGCCAGTAGCGTTAGCACAGATACGCAGTATTTT.

This chain links TRBV2 with TRBJ1-2; possibly TRBD1 for D (6 bases). The CDR3 loop spans 12 amino acids. The V end lost 7 bases, the J end lost 7 bases, and 13 bases lay between the germline ends. In germline, CDR1 is SNHLY, CDR2 FYNNEI. Here the CDR3 reads CASIAGVGGYTF. The CDR3 DNA reads as TGTGCCAGCATAGCAGGGGTAGGTGGCTACACCTTC.

The chain employs TRBV6-6 and TRBJ2-1; perhaps D is TRBD1 or TRBD2 (5 bases each). CDR1 and CDR2 from the germline V gene are MNHNY and SVGAGI (reference sequence). V dropped 2 bases and J dropped 1 base, with 6 bases sitting between them. This CDR3 is built from 14 residues. The CDR3: CASSYGGSYNEQFF. In DNA, the CDR3 is TGTGCCAGCAGTTACGGGGGATCCTACAATGAGCAGTTCTTC.

The CDR3 region has the DNA TGTGCCAGCAGCGCACAGGGCGACACTGAAGCTTTCTTT. Protein: CASSAQGDTEAFF. This chain links TRBV7-3 with TRBJ1-1; TRBD1 is a possible D gene (6 bases). Germline CDR1 reads SGHTA; CDR2 reads FQGTGA. The CDR3 runs 13 residues. Trimming took off 5 bases at V and 3 bases at J, with 10 bases between the two ends.

The chain links TRBV6-4 to TRBJ2-2; TRBD2 matches at 11 bases. V lost 3 bases, J lost 6 bases, and 3 bases stayed unmatched. Germline V CDR1 and CDR2: MRHNA, SNTAGT. The CDR3 has 15 amino acids. The CDR3 region is CASSDSGRAAGELFF. DNA of the CDR3: TGTGCCAGCAGTGATAGCGGGAGGGCCGCCGGGGAGCTGTTTTTT.

The gene calls are TRBV6-6 and TRBJ2-5; D perhaps matches TRBD2 (5 bases). The V and J ends lost 5 bases and 5 bases respectively, with 12 bases between them. CDR3 length equals 13 residues. Germline loops: CDR1 MNHNY, CDR2 SVGAGI (reference sequence). DNA of the CDR3: TGTGCCAGCAGTCGTCGCTCGGGGGAGACCCAGTACTTC. Translation gives CASSRRSGETQYF.

This clone was observed a handful of times. Other DNA sequences in this sample translate to the same CDR3. J is TRBJ1-4 and V is TRBV6-5; 10 bases fit TRBD1. V lost 6 bases and J lost 7; bases outside the gene matches: 8. The CDR3 has 15 residues. Germline-derived CDR1 and CDR2 are MNHEY and SVGAGI. This CDR3 is CASSSYRTGGEKLFF. The CDR3 DNA follows: TGTGCCAGCAGCTCATACAGGACAGGGGGTGAAAAACTGTTTTTT.

The chain employs TRBV9 and TRBJ2-3, with 7 bases identical to TRBD1. Trimming removed 6 bases from V and 1 base from J; junction bases left unmatched: 8. Germline CDR1 SGDLS, CDR2 YYNGEE. The CDR3 spans 15 residues. The CDR3 sequence: CASTRDRDGTDTQYF. DNA of the CDR3: TGTGCCAGCACCCGCGACAGGGATGGCACAGATACGCAGTATTTT.

V is TRBV9 and J is TRBJ2-7; a weak D match, TRBD2 (5 bases). The V gene lost 1 base and the J gene lost 3 bases, with 11 bases spanning the gap. From germline, CDR1 is SGDLS and CDR2 YYNGEE. The CDR3 has 14 residues. In DNA form, the CDR3 reads TGTGCCAGCAGCGTACAAGCGGATGTCTACGAGCAGTACTTC. Amino acid sequence: CASSVQADVYEQYF.

The V and J genes are TRBV18 and TRBJ1-5; 8 bases map to TRBD1. This CDR3 contains 16 residues. CDR1 and CDR2 (germline): KGHSH, LQKENI. The trim removed 3 bases at V and 2 bases at J, leaving 6 bases unmatched. CDR3 amino acids: CASSPPGQGGNQPQHF. The CDR3 DNA reads TGTGCCAGCTCACCTCCTGGACAGGGCGGCAATCAGCCCCAGCATTTT.